The TCR beta chain under discussion was sequenced for a study of PD-1 blockade in classical Hodgkin lymphoma. As for the study in general: Treatment was intravenous nivolumab, 3 mg/kg every 2 weeks, until progression. Notes on the study in general: No one has yet defined what causes the repertoire differences, which may be disease activity or prior therapy. It was reported that newly diagnosed patients had less baseline TCR diversity than healthy donors.

Relapses following autologous stem cell transplantation were seen in all patients, with brentuximab vedotin exposure varying. Details on this clone: Its specificity is unknown.

TCRdb's table, derived via immunoSEQ multiplex PCR, lists solely in-frame clones and lacks some. Of tens of thousands of clones in the sample, 89% were seen once. The sample was peripheral blood mononuclear cells (PBMCs), taken before the second cycle of nivolumab. The source is a human donor with classical Hodgkin lymphoma.

The CDR3 reads CASSFHQPQHF. The CDR3 DNA follows: TGCGCCAGCAGCTTCCATCAGCCCCAGCATTTT. This chain uses TRBV5-1 with TRBJ1-5; no reliable D call. The V and J ends lost 2 bases and 5 bases respectively, with 2 bases between them. CDR3 length: 11 residues. Germline-derived CDR1 and CDR2 are SGHRS and YFSETQ.